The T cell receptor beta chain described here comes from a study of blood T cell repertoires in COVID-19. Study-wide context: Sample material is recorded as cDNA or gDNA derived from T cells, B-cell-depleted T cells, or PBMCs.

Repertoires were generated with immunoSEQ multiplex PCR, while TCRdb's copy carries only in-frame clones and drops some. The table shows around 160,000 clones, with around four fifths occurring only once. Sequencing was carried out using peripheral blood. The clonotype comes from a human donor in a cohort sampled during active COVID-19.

The CDR3 sequence is CASSSQGAVVRAFF. The CDR3 coding sequence is TGTGCCAGCAGTTCACAGGGGGCGGTGGTCCGGGCTTTCTTT. This rearrangement joins TRBV6-2 or TRBV6-3 to TRBJ1-1; 9 bases are a match to TRBD1. The length of the CDR3 is 14 residues. From germline, CDR1 is MNHEY and CDR2 SVGEGT. The trim removed 4 bases at V and 11 bases at J, leaving 11 bases unmatched.